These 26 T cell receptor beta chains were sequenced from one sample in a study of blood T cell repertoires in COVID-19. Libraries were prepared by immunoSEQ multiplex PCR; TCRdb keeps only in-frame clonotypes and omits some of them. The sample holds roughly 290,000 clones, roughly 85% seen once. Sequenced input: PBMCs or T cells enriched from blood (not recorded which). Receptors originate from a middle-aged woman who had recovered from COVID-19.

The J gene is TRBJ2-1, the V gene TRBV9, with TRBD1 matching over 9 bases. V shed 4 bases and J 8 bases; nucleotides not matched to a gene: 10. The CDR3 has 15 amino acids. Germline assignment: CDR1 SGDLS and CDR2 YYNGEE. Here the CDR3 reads CASSLRDRVFDEQFF. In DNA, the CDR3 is TGTGCCAGCAGCTTACGGGACAGGGTTTTCGATGAGCAGTTCTTC.

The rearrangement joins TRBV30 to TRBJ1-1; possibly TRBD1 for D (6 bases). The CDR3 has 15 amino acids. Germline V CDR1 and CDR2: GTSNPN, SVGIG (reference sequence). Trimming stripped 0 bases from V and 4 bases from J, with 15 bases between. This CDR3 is CAWSVLWGQGTEAFF. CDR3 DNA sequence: TGTGCCTGGAGTGTACTTTGGGGGCAGGGCACTGAAGCTTTCTTT.

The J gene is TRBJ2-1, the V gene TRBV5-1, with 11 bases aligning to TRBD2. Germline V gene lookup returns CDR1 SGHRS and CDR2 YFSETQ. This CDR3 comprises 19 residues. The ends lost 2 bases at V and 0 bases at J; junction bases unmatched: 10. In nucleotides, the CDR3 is TGCGCCAGCAGCTTAAGACCGGGACTAGCGGAGAGCTCCTACAATGAGCAGTTCTTC. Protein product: CASSLRPGLAESSYNEQFF.

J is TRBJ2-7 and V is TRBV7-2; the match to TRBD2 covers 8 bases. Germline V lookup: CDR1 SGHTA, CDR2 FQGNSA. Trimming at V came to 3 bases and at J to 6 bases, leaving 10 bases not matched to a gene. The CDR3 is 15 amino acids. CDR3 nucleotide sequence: TGTGCCAGCAGCTTGTCGAACGGGAGGGCCGGCGAGCAGTACTTC. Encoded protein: CASSLSNGRAGEQYF.

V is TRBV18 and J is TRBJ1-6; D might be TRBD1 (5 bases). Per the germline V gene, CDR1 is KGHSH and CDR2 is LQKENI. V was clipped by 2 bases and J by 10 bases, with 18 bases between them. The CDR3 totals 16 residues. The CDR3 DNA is TGTGCCAGCTCACCATTTCAAGGGGTGAATAGCTCACCCCTCCACTTT. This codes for CASSPFQGVNSSPLHF.

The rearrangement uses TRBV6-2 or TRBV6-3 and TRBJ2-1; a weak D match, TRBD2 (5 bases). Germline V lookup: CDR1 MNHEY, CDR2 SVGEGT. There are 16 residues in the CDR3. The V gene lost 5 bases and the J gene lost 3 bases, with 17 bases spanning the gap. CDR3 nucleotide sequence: TGTGCCAGCAGTCAACCCCCTAGCTCCAGCTACAATGAGCAGTTCTTC. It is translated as CASSQPPSSSYNEQFF.

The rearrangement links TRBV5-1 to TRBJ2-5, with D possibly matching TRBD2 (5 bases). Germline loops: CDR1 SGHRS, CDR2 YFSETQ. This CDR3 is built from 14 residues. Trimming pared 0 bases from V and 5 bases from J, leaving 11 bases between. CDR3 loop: CASSLGGSGETQYF. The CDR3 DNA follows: TGCGCCAGCAGCTTGGGAGGGTCGGGGGAGACCCAGTACTTC.

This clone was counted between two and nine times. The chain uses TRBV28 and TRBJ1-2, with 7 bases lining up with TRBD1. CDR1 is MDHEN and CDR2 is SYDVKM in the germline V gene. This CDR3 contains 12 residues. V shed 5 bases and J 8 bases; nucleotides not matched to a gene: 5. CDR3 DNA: TGTGCCAGCAGTCTGACAGGGACGGGCTACACCTTC. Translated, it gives CASSLTGTGYTF.

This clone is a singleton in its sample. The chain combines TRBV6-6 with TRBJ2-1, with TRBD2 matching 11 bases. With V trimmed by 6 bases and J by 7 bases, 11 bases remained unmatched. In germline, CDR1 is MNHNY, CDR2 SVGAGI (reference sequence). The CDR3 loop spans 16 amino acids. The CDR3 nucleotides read TGTGCCAGCAGCCCGTTGGGGACTAGCGGTCTTAATGAGCAGTTCTTC. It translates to CASSPLGTSGLNEQFF.

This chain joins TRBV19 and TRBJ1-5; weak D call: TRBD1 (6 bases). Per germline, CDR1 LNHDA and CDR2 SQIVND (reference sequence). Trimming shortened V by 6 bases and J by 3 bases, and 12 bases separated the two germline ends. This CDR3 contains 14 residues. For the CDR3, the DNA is TGTGCCAGTAGGGTACAGGGAAACAATCAGCCCCAGCATTTT. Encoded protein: CASRVQGNNQPQHF.

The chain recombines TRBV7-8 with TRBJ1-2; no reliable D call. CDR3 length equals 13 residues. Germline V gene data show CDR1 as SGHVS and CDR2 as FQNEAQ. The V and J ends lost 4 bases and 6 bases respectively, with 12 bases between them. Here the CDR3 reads CASSSAVVHGYTF. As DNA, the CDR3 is TGTGCCAGCAGCTCGGCGGTAGTTCATGGCTACACCTTC. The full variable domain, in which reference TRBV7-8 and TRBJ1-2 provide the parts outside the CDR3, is GAGVSQSPRYKVAKRGQDVALRCDPISGHVSLFWYQQALGQGPEFLTYFQNEAQLDKSGLPSDRFFAERPEGSVSTLKIQRTQQEDSAVYLCASSSAVVHGYTFGSGTRLTVV.

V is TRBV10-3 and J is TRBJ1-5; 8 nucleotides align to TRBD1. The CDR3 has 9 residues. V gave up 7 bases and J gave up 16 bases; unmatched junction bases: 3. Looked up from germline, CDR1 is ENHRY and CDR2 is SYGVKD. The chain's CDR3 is CAITGQGHF. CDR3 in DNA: TGTGCCATCACTGGACAGGGCCATTTT.

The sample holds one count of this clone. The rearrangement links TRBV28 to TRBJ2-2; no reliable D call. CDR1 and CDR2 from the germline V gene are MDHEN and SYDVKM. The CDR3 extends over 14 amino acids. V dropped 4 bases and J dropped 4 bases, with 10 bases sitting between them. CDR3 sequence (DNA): TGTGCCAGCAGTTACACCCCAGGCACCGGGGAGCTGTTTTTT. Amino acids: CASSYTPGTGELFF.

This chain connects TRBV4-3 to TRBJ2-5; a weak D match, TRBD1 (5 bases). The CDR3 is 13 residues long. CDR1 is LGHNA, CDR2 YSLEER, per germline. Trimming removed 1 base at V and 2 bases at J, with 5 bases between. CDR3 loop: CASSQGQQETQYF. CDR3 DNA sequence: TGCGCCAGCAGCCAAGGACAGCAAGAGACCCAGTACTTC.

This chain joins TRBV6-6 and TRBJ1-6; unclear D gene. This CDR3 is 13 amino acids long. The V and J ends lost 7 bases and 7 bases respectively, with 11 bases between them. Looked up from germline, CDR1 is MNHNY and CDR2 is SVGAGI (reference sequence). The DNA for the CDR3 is TGTGCCAGCAATGACGGGAGCAATTCACCCCTCCACTTT. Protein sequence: CASNDGSNSPLHF.

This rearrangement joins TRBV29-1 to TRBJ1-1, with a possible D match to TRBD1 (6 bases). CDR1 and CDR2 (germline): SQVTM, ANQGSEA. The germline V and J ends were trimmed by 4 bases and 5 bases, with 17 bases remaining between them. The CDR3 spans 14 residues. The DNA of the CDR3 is TGCAGCGTTGGGTCGTCACAGGGACGGACTGAAGCTTTCTTT. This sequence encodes CSVGSSQGRTEAFF. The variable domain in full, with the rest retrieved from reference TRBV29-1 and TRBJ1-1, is SAVISQKPSRDICQRGTSLTIQCQVDSQVTMMFWYRQQPGQSLTLIATANQGSEATYESGFVIDKFPISRPNLTFSTLTVSNMSPEDSSIYLCSVGSSQGRTEAFFGQGTRLTVV.

DNA for the CDR3: TGTGCCAGCAGCTTCGAGGGGGAGATTTCACCCCTCCACTTT. As protein: CASSFEGEISPLHF. The V gene is TRBV7-9, the J gene TRBJ1-6, with D possibly matching TRBD1 (6 bases). Looked up from germline, CDR1 is SEHNR and CDR2 is FQNEAQ (reference sequence). Trimming stripped 3 bases from V and 9 bases from J, with 12 bases between. The CDR3 runs to 14 residues.

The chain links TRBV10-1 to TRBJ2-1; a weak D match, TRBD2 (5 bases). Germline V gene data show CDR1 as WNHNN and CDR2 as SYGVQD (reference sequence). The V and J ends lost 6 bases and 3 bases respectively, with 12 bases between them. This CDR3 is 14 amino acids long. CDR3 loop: CASSHSVDYNEQFF. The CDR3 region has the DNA TGCGCCAGCAGCCATAGCGTGGACTACAATGAGCAGTTCTTC.

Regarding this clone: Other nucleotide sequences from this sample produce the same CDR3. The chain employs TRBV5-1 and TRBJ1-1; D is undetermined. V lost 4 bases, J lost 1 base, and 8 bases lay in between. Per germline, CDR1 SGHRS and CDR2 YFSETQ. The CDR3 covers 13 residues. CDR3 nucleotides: TGCGCCAGCAGCCCTGAGGGGAACACTGAAGCTTTCTTT. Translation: CASSPEGNTEAFF.

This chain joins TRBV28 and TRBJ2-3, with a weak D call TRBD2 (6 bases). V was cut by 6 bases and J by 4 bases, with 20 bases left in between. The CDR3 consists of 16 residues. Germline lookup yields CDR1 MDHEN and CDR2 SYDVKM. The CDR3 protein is CASRPLRVGGADTQYF. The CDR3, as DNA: TGTGCCAGCAGACCCCTACGGGTCGGAGGGGCAGATACGCAGTATTTT.

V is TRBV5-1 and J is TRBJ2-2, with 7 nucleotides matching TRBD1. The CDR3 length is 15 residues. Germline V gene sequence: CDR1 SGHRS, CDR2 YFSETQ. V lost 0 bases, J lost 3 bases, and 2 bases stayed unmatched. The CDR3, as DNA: TGCGCCAGCAGCTTGGTGACAGGGCACACCGGGGAGCTGTTTTTT. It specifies CASSLVTGHTGELFF.

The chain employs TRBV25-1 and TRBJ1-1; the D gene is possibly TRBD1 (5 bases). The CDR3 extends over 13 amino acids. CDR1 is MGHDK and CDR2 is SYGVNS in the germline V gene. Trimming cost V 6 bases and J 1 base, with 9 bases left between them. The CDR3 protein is CASRGGWNTEAFF. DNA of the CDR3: TGTGCCAGCAGGGGGGGATGGAACACTGAAGCTTTCTTT.

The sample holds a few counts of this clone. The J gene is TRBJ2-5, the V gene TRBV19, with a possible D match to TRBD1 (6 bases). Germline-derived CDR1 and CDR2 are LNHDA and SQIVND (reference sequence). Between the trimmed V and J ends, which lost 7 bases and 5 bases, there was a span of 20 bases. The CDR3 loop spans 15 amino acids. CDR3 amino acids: CASTDRDTRVETQYF. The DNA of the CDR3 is TGTGCCAGTACCGATCGGGACACCCGCGTTGAGACCCAGTACTTC.

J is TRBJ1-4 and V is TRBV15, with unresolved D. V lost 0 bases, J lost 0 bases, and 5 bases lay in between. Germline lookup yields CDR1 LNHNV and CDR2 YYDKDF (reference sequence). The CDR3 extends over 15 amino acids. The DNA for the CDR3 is TGTGCCACCAGCAGAGATTGGCCAACTAATGAAAAACTGTTTTTT. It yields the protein CATSRDWPTNEKLFF.

The DNA of the CDR3 is TGTGCCAGCTCACCCGGACAGACCTACGAGCAGTACTTC. Its translation is CASSPGQTYEQYF. The chain combines TRBV18 with TRBJ2-7, with a tentative D call TRBD1 (6 bases). The ends were cut back, 3 bases at V and 2 bases at J, with 8 bases in the middle. The CDR3 length is 13 residues. Germline values: CDR1 KGHSH, CDR2 LQKENI.

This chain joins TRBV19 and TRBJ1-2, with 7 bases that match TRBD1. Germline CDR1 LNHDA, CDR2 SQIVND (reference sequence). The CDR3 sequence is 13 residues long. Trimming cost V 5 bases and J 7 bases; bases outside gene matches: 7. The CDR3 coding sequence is TGTGCCAGTAGTTCGCGACAGGGTATTGGCTACACCTTC. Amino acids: CASSSRQGIGYTF.